This passage covers 28 T cell receptor beta chains from one sample sequenced in a study of blood T cells in healthy people across ages. A second about 7 to 11 cycle PCR used barcoded and J-beta primers. Each CDR3 protein is one row after TCRdb ran MiXCR on the 5' RACE reads. The sample lists fewer than 900,000 distinct CDR3 sequences, around 34% occurring once. Source material: blood. Every receptor here comes from a man younger than 30 in good health.

In this sample, this clonotype turned up a few times. The chain is built from TRBV4-3 and TRBJ1-2; the D is unclear. The CDR3 sequence is 15 residues long. The ends were cut back, 0 bases at V and 4 bases at J, with 12 bases in the middle. Germline-derived CDR1 and CDR2 are LGHNA and YSLEER. CDR3 nucleotides: TGCGCCAGCAGCCAAGAGGTCAGATCTTTCTATGGCTACACCTTC. As protein: CASSQEVRSFYGYTF.

V is TRBV5-4 and J is TRBJ2-7; 7 bases are a match to TRBD1. This CDR3 is built from 13 residues. V trimming: 4 bases; J trimming: 3 bases; junction bases outside the gene matches: 4. CDR1 SGHNT and CDR2 YYREEE come from the germline V gene (reference sequence). CDR3 region: CASSVDRRYEQYF. DNA for the CDR3: TGTGCCAGCAGCGTGGACAGGCGCTACGAGCAGTACTTC.

This clonotype was recorded many times. The chain joins TRBV4-2 to TRBJ2-1, with 11 bases that match TRBD2. The DNA matches TRBJ2-7 better at its end, which makes the J call doubtful. Germline lookup yields CDR1 LGHNA and CDR2 YNFKEQ. The CDR3 is 17 amino acids. CDR3 sequence reads: CASSQDASGGSYNEQYF. The CDR3 nucleotides are TGTGCCAGCAGCCAAGACGCTAGCGGGGGGAGTTACAATGAGCAGTACTTC.

Turning to this clonotype: A much bigger clone sits one base away, suggesting this may be a read error. The V and J genes are TRBV7-2 and TRBJ2-7; D unclear. The CDR3 runs to 13 residues. V was clipped by 4 bases and J by 3 bases, with 10 bases between them. In germline, CDR1 is SGHTA, CDR2 FQGNSA. CDR3 sequence reads: CASSSARSYEQYF. The CDR3 coding sequence is TGTGCCAGCAGCTCAGCCAGGAGCTACGAGCAGTACTTC.

The table lists this clonotype with a count of one. This sequence may be a read error, since a much larger clone differs from it by one base. The rearrangement uses TRBV12-3 or TRBV12-4 and TRBJ1-6; 9 bases align to TRBD1. The CDR3 contains 15 residues. CDR3 amino acids: CAGSITGGGNSPLHF. The CDR3 nucleotides read TGTGCCGGCAGTATTACAGGGGGCGGAAATTCACCCCTCCACTTT.

There are many counts of this clonotype. V is TRBV20-1 and J is TRBJ2-2; D could derive from TRBD1 or TRBD2 (6 bases each). The ends were cut back, 3 bases at V and 1 base at J, with 9 bases in the middle. Germline CDR1 DFQATT, CDR2 SNEGSKA (reference sequence). The CDR3 is 14 residues long. The CDR3 reads CSAREGGNTGELFF. DNA for the CDR3: TGCAGTGCTAGGGAGGGGGGGAACACCGGGGAGCTGTTTTTT.

This chain uses TRBV6-5 with TRBJ1-2, with TRBD1 matching over 8 bases. J lost 3 bases, V lost 5 bases, and 5 bases had no gene match. CDR3 size: 14 residues. Germline V lookup: CDR1 MNHEY, CDR2 SVGAGI. CDR3 protein: CASSDRGAYYGYTF. The CDR3 DNA is TGTGCCAGCAGTGACAGGGGAGCCTACTATGGCTACACCTTC.

This clonotype was seen a few times. This sequence joins TRBV5-1 and TRBJ2-5; D is undetermined. Deletions cut 0 bases from V and 1 base from J, with 10 bases between. CDR1 and CDR2 from the germline V gene are SGHRS and YFSETQ. The CDR3 sequence is 15 residues long. DNA for the CDR3: TGCGCCAGCAGCTTGGACAGCAAAGGCCAAGAGACCCAGTACTTC. It yields the protein CASSLDSKGQETQYF. Using reference TRBV5-1 and TRBJ2-5 for the parts outside the CDR3, the full variable domain is KAGVTQTPRYLIKTRGQQVTLSCSPISGHRSVSWYQQTPGQGLQFLFEYFSETQRNKGNFPGRFSGRQFSNSRSEMNVSTLELGDSALYLCASSLDSKGQETQYFGPGTRLLVL.

For this clonotype: Being one base from a much bigger clone, this may be a read error. This chain uses TRBV7-2 with TRBJ2-7; TRBD1 or TRBD2 may be the D gene (7 bases each). The CDR3 runs 17 residues. Germline V gene data show CDR1 as SGHTA and CDR2 as FQGNSA. Here the CDR3 reads CANSSNPTGRGSYEQYF. The CDR3 DNA sequence: TGTGCCAACAGCTCCAATCCGACAGGGAGGGGTTCCTACGAGCAGTACTTC. Full variable domain (remainder filled in from reference TRBV7-2 and TRBJ2-7): GAGVSQSPSNKVTEKGKDVELRCDPISGHTALYWYRQSLGQGLEFLIYFQGNSAPDKSGLPSDRFSAERTGGSVSTLTIQRTQQEDSAVYLCANSSNPTGRGSYEQYFGPGTRLTVT.

On this clonotype itself: A much larger clone lies one base from this, so it may be a read error. The chain uses TRBV9 and TRBJ2-5; 9 bases are a match to TRBD1. The CDR3 is 15 residues long. The germline CDR1 and CDR2 sequences are SGDLS and YYNGEE. The DNA of the CDR3 is TGTGCCAGCAGCGCGATTACAGGGGGCGGAGAGACCCGGTACTTC. Its translation is CASSAITGGGETRYF.

This chain connects TRBV9 to TRBJ2-3, with 14 positions matching TRBD2. The V gene's germline CDR1 is SGDLS and CDR2 YYNGEE. The CDR3 has 18 amino acids. V trimming: 4 bases; J trimming: 5 bases; junction bases outside the gene matches: 12. CDR3: CASSRLAGGANRLDTQYF. CDR3 DNA: TGTGCCAGCAGCAGACTAGCGGGGGGGGCGAACCGACTAGATACGCAGTATTTT.

This clonotype was found a few times. V and J are TRBV27 and TRBJ1-5, with a weak D call TRBD1 (6 bases). Trimming cost V 5 bases and J 1 base, with 15 bases left between them. The CDR3 sequence is 16 residues long. Germline lookup yields CDR1 MNHEY and CDR2 SMNVEV (reference sequence). As DNA, the CDR3 is TGTGCCAGCAGTCCTACAGGGTCTTCGAGCAATCAGCCCCAGCATTTT. Amino acids: CASSPTGSSSNQPQHF.

The DNA of the CDR3 is TGCGCCAGCAGCCAAATTAGCGGGGGGTACAATGAGCAGTACTTC. Translation gives CASSQISGGYNEQYF. The chain recombines TRBV4-1 with TRBJ2-1; TRBD2 matches at 10 bases. The J call could be wrong; TRBJ2-7 is a better fit for the DNA end. The germline V gene encodes CDR1 MGHRA and CDR2 YSYEKL. CDR3 length equals 15 residues.

Remarks on this clonotype: A much larger clonotype is one base distant, so this may be a read error. The V and J genes are TRBV5-1 and TRBJ2-3; possibly TRBD2 for D (5 bases). The V gene's germline CDR1 is SGHRS and CDR2 YFSETQ. The length of the CDR3 is 16 residues. The CDR3 spells CASSQRPDSSTDMQYF. CDR3 bases: TGCGCCAGCAGCCAACGTCCGGACTCAAGCACAGATATGCAGTATTTT.

V is TRBV20-1 and J is TRBJ2-1, with 9 nucleotides matching TRBD2. The CDR3 is made up of 14 amino acids. The germline V gene encodes CDR1 DFQATT and CDR2 SNEGSKA (reference sequence). The trim removed 6 bases at V and 3 bases at J, leaving 6 bases unmatched. CDR3 protein: CSAPAGGVYNEQFF. CDR3 nucleotide sequence: TGCAGTGCGCCAGCGGGGGGAGTCTACAATGAGCAGTTCTTC.

Only a few counts were recorded for this clonotype. V usage is TRBV12-3 or TRBV12-4 and J usage is TRBJ2-7; D is ambiguous. This CDR3 contains 14 residues. V lost 4 bases and J 1 base, leaving 11 bases between the germline ends. CDR3 bases: TGTGCCAGCAGTTCCCGGAGCCCATCCTACGAGCAGTACTTC. This translates into CASSSRSPSYEQYF.

The V call is TRBV5-1, the J call TRBJ1-1; the D is unclear. This CDR3 comprises 12 residues. Germline CDR1 is SGHRS and CDR2 is YFSETQ. Trimming removed 4 bases at V and 8 bases at J, with 12 bases between. The CDR3 DNA is TGCGCCAGCAGCCCCGGCGGTGAAGAAGCTTTCTTT. This sequence encodes CASSPGGEEAFF.

In its sample, this clonotype was seen a few times. This chain connects TRBV19 to TRBJ2-7; D might be TRBD1 or TRBD2, each matching 5 bases. Germline V gene sequence: CDR1 LNHDA, CDR2 SQIVND (reference sequence). The length of the CDR3 is 14 residues. Trimming took off 9 bases at V and 0 bases at J, with 15 bases between the two ends. The CDR3 nucleotides read TGTGCCAGCCGGGACCCTTCTACCTCCTACGAGCAGTACTTC. Translated: CASRDPSTSYEQYF.

This clonotype was seen many times. The V gene is TRBV7-2, the J gene TRBJ1-2; the D gene is possibly TRBD1 (5 bases). Germline V gene sequence: CDR1 SGHTA, CDR2 FQGNSA. The CDR3 has 14 amino acids. Trimming cost V 5 bases and J 0 bases, with 10 bases left between them. The CDR3 here is CASSPSTANYGYTF. The CDR3 DNA is TGTGCCAGCAGCCCTTCGACAGCTAACTATGGCTACACCTTC.

About this clonotype: Sequence at one end of the junction differs from germline and may be a read error. CDR3 loop: CAGSLEGERSSYNEQFF. Written as DNA, the CDR3 is TGCGCCGGCAGCTTGGAGGGAGAGCGGAGCTCCTACAATGAGCAGTTCTTC. J is TRBJ2-1 and V is TRBV5-1; a weak D match, TRBD2 (6 bases). This CDR3 has 17 amino acids. CDR1 is SGHRS and CDR2 is YFSETQ in the germline V gene.

The rearrangement joins TRBV9 to TRBJ2-5; the D gene could be TRBD1 or TRBD2 (5 bases each). The CDR3 is 14 residues long. V lost 3 bases and J 11 bases, leaving 20 bases between the germline ends. Per the germline V gene, CDR1 is SGDLS and CDR2 is YYNGEE. The CDR3 nucleotides are TGTGCCAGCAGCGAGGAAGGGGACCTCAATGAGCAGTACTTC. The encoded protein is CASSEEGDLNEQYF.

This chain joins TRBV2 and TRBJ2-1; 7 bases are a match to TRBD1. The ends lost 3 bases at V and 14 bases at J; junction bases unmatched: 4. The CDR3 extends over 11 amino acids. CDR1 is SNHLY, CDR2 FYNNEI, per germline. This CDR3 is CASSDYQGEFF. The CDR3 nucleotides are TGTGCCAGCAGTGATTATCAGGGGGAGTTCTTC.

This clonotype was recorded a few times. The chain carries TRBV12-3 or TRBV12-4 and TRBJ2-2, with 10 bases aligning to TRBD2. The CDR3 runs to 15 residues. The ends lost 7 bases at V and 1 base at J; junction bases unmatched: 3. The CDR3 region has the DNA TGTGCCAGCATCCCTAGCGGGGGGAACACCGGGGAGCTGTTTTTT. It codes for CASIPSGGNTGELFF.

The chain recombines TRBV4-1 with TRBJ1-6, with D unresolved. Per the germline V gene, CDR1 is MGHRA and CDR2 is YSYEKL. The CDR3 sequence is 13 residues long. V lost 0 bases and J lost 5, with 2 bases in between. The CDR3 nucleotides are TGCGCCAGCAGCCAAGACGATAATTCACCCCTCCACTTT. The encoded protein is CASSQDDNSPLHF.

In its sample, this clonotype was seen many times. The chain is built from TRBV10-3 and TRBJ2-2; TRBD1 agrees at 8 bases. CDR1 and CDR2 from the germline V gene are ENHRY and SYGVKD. Trimming took 0 bases from V and 3 from J; bases not matched to a gene: 12. There are 19 residues in the CDR3. The CDR3 spells CAISESRFGRGQHTGELFF. The DNA of the CDR3 is TGTGCCATCAGTGAGTCGAGGTTTGGCAGGGGGCAACACACCGGGGAGCTGTTTTTT.

This chain links TRBV13 with TRBJ1-1; 8 positions match TRBD1. The germline V gene has CDR1 PRHDT and CDR2 FYEKMQ (reference sequence). The V and J ends lost 6 bases and 4 bases, in that order; junction bases with no gene match: 7. This CDR3 spans 14 amino acids. CDR3 in DNA: TGTGCCAGCAGTTCGCAGGGGGCTGGCACTGAAGCTTTCTTT. Translating gives CASSSQGAGTEAFF.

In this sample, this clonotype turned up a few times. The CDR3 loop is CASSLGGTELHQPQHF. In nucleotides, the CDR3 is TGTGCCAGCAGCTTAGGGGGGACAGAACTACATCAGCCCCAGCATTTT. J is TRBJ1-5 and V is TRBV7-2, with 7 bases aligning to TRBD1. Trimming removed 1 base from V and 5 bases from J; junction bases left unmatched: 8. Germline CDR1 and CDR2: SGHTA and FQGNSA. The CDR3 runs to 16 residues.

Notes on this clonotype: A read error may be the cause here, since a much bigger clone is one base away. The chain employs TRBV4-2 and TRBJ2-1; 7 positions match TRBD2. CDR1 is LGHNA, CDR2 YNFKEQ, per germline. Trimming took 0 bases from V and 4 from J; bases not matched to a gene: 6. CDR3 length equals 16 residues. The CDR3 spells CASSQDLRGGYNEQFF. Written as DNA, the CDR3 is TGTGCCAGCAGCCAAGATCTCCGCGGGGGTTACAATGAGCAGTTCTTC.